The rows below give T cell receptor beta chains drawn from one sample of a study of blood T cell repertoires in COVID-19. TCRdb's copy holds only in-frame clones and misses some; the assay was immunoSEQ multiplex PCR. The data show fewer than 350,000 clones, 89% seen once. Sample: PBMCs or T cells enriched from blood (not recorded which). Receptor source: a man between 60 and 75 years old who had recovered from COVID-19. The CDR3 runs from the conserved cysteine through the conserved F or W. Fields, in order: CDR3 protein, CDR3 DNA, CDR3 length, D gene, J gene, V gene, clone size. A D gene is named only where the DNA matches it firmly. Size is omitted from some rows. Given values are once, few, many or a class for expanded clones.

cdr3_aa: CASSLRTGKAATNEKLFF
cdr3_nt: TGTGCCAGCAGCCTAAGGACGGGAAAAGCTGCAACTAATGAAAAACTGTTTTTT
cdr3_length: 18
d_call: -
j_call: TRBJ1-4
v_call: TRBV11-2
clone_size: -

cdr3_aa: CASSPGNEQFF
cdr3_nt: TGTGCCAGCAGCCCAGGGAATGAGCAGTTCTTC
cdr3_length: 11
d_call: -
j_call: TRBJ2-1
v_call: TRBV11-3
clone_size: -

cdr3_aa: CASSFRDRKYEQYF
cdr3_nt: TGTGCCAGTAGTTTCCGGGACAGGAAGTACGAGCAGTACTTC
cdr3_length: 14
d_call: TRBD1
j_call: TRBJ2-7
v_call: TRBV19
clone_size: -

cdr3_aa: CASSARTNAEETQYF
cdr3_nt: TGTGCCAGCAGCGCCCGGACTAATGCGGAAGAGACCCAGTACTTC
cdr3_length: 15
d_call: -
j_call: TRBJ2-5
v_call: TRBV9
clone_size: -

cdr3_aa: CASSQALDRGYYGYTF
cdr3_nt: TGCGCCAGCAGCCAAGCGCTGGACAGGGGTTACTATGGCTACACCTTC
cdr3_length: 16
d_call: TRBD1
j_call: TRBJ1-2
v_call: TRBV4-1
clone_size: -

cdr3_aa: CSVGPPVGQGPYNEQFF
cdr3_nt: TGCAGCGTTGGGCCCCCTGTTGGACAGGGCCCGTACAATGAGCAGTTCTTC
cdr3_length: 17
d_call: TRBD1
j_call: TRBJ2-1
v_call: TRBV29-1
clone_size: -

cdr3_aa: CASSLGLAGTTGELFF
cdr3_nt: TGTGCCAGCAGCTTGGGACTAGCCGGGACTACCGGGGAGCTGTTTTTT
cdr3_length: 16
d_call: TRBD2
j_call: TRBJ2-2
v_call: TRBV5-4
clone_size: few

cdr3_aa: CASTDRDRANSPLHF
cdr3_nt: TGTGCCAGCACGGATAGGGACAGGGCGAATTCACCCCTCCACTTT
cdr3_length: 15
d_call: TRBD1
j_call: TRBJ1-6
v_call: TRBV5-6
clone_size: -

cdr3_aa: CASSQGSGIGNTQYF
cdr3_nt: TGCGCCAGCAGCCAAGGTTCGGGGATTGGAAATACGCAGTATTTT
cdr3_length: 15
d_call: -
j_call: TRBJ2-3
v_call: TRBV4-3
clone_size: once

cdr3_aa: CASKGVGTEAFF
cdr3_nt: TGTGCCAGCAAGGGAGTGGGCACTGAAGCTTTCTTT
cdr3_length: 12
d_call: -
j_call: TRBJ1-1
v_call: TRBV27
clone_size: -

cdr3_aa: CATSRIGEGIGELFF
cdr3_nt: TGTGCCACCAGTCGCATTGGGGAGGGAATAGGGGAGCTGTTTTTT
cdr3_length: 15
d_call: TRBD2
j_call: TRBJ2-2
v_call: TRBV24-1
clone_size: once

cdr3_aa: CASSYRTGITEAFF
cdr3_nt: TGTGCCAGCAGTTACCGCACAGGGATAACTGAAGCTTTCTTT
cdr3_length: 14
d_call: -
j_call: TRBJ1-1
v_call: TRBV6-2/TRBV6-3
clone_size: -

cdr3_aa: CASSSGQGTQETQYF
cdr3_nt: TGTGCCAGCTCCTCAGGTCAGGGAACCCAAGAGACCCAGTACTTC
cdr3_length: 15
d_call: -
j_call: TRBJ2-5
v_call: TRBV18
clone_size: once

cdr3_aa: CASGLVRAGMITEAFF
cdr3_nt: TGTGCTAGTGGTTTGGTACGCGCAGGGATGATCACTGAAGCTTTCTTT
cdr3_length: 16
d_call: -
j_call: TRBJ1-1
v_call: TRBV12-5
clone_size: once

cdr3_aa: CAWSSASGRSAYNEQFF
cdr3_nt: TGTGCCTGGAGTAGTGCTAGCGGGAGGTCCGCCTACAATGAGCAGTTCTTC
cdr3_length: 17
d_call: TRBD2
j_call: TRBJ2-1
v_call: TRBV30
clone_size: -

cdr3_aa: CASTLGLGEQYF
cdr3_nt: TGTGCCAGCACCCTCGGGTTAGGCGAGCAGTACTTC
cdr3_length: 12
d_call: -
j_call: TRBJ2-7
v_call: TRBV3-1/TRBV3-2
clone_size: -